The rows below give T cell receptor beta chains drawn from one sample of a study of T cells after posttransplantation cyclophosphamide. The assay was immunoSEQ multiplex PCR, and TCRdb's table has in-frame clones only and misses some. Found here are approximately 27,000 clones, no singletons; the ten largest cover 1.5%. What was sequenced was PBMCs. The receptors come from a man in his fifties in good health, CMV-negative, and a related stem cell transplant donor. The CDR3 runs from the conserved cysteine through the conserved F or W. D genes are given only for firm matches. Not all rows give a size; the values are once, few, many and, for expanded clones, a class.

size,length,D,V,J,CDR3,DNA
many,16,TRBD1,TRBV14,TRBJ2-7,CASSQEGQPDSYEQYF,TGTGCCAGCAGCCAAGAGGGACAGCCAGACTCCTACGAGCAGTACTTC
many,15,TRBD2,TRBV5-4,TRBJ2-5,CASSRDYLNSETQYF,TGTGCCAGCAGCCGGGACTACCTGAACTCAGAGACCCAGTACTTC
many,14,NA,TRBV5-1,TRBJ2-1,CASSLSTGSGHAFF,TGCGCCAGCAGCTTATCTACAGGGTCCGGTCATGCGTTCTTC
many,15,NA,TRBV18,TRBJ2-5,CASSPKGSYGETQYF,TGTGCCAGCTCACCAAAAGGTTCCTACGGGGAGACCCAGTACTTC
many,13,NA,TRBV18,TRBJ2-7,CASSLQDSYEQYF,TGTGCCAGCTCCCTACAGGACTCCTACGAGCAGTACTTC
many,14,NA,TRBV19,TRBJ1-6,CASSIPGRGSPLHF,TGTGCCAGTAGTATTCCCGGTAGGGGGTCACCCCTCCACTTT
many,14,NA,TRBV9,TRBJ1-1,CASSVTGSDPEAFF,TGTGCCAGCAGCGTAACAGGGTCTGATCCTGAAGCTTTCTTT
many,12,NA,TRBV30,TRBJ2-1,CAWSSQGDEQFF,TGTGCCTGGAGTTCTCAGGGTGATGAGCAGTTCTTC
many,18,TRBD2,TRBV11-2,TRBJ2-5,CASSLRLAGALDPETQYF,TGTGCCAGCAGCTTGAGACTAGCGGGAGCTCTAGATCCAGAGACCCAGTACTTC
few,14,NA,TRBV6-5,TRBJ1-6,CASSKAGDHSPLHF,TGTGCCAGCAGTAAAGCGGGGGACCATTCACCCCTCCACTTT
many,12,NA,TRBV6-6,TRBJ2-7,CASSQATYEQYF,TGTGCCAGCAGCCAGGCCACCTACGAGCAGTACTTC
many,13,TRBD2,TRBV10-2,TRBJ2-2,CASRTSGTGELFF,TGCGCCAGCCGGACTAGCGGGACCGGGGAGCTGTTTTTT
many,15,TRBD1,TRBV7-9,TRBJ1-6,CASSLADRDSSPLHF,TGTGCCAGCAGCTTAGCGGACAGGGATAGTTCACCCCTCCACTTT
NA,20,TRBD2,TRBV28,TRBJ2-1,CASSSLQGGGLAGKYNEQFF,TGTGCCAGCAGTTCCCTCCAGGGAGGGGGGCTAGCGGGAAAATACAATGAGCAGTTCTTC
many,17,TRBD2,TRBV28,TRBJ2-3,CASSRKMGGRSTDTQYF,TGTGCCAGCAGTCGTAAGATGGGGGGGAGGAGCACAGATACGCAGTATTTT
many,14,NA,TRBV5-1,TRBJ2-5,CASSFEVAAKTQYF,TGCGCCAGCAGCTTTGAGGTAGCGGCAAAGACCCAGTACTTC
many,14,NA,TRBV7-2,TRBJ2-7,CASSSDGQSYEQYF,TGTGCCAGCAGCTCCGATGGACAGAGCTACGAGCAGTACTTC
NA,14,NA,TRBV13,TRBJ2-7,CASSCGTVAYEQYF,TGTGCCAGCAGCTGCGGGACGGTAGCCTACGAGCAGTACTTC
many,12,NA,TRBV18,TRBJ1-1,CASSPSGREAFF,TGTGCCAGCTCACCGTCCGGGAGAGAAGCTTTCTTT
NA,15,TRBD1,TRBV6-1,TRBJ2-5,CASSSPRTGGETQYF,TGTGCCAGCAGCTCGCCGCGGACAGGGGGGGAGACCCAGTACTTC
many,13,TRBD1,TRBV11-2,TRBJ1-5,CASSPDRGQPQHF,TGTGCCAGCAGCCCAGACAGGGGGCAGCCCCAGCATTTT
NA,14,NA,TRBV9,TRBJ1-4,CASSLYGGDEKLFF,TGTGCCAGCAGCCTTTATGGGGGGGATGAAAAACTGTTTTTT
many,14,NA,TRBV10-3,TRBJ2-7,CAISEPASSYEQYF,TGTGCCATCAGTGAGCCAGCGTCCTCCTACGAGCAGTACTTC
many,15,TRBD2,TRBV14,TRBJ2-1,CASSLTSGGADEQFF,TGTGCCAGCAGCCTTACTAGCGGGGGGGCGGATGAGCAGTTCTTC